One sample yielded the 31 T cell receptor beta chains listed below, sequenced in a study of CD8+CD57+ T cells in acquired aplastic anemia. TCR beta VDJ combinations and CDR3 sequences were profiled from genomic DNA. TCRdb reprocessed the reads with MiXCR, giving one entry per CDR3 protein. Of 35,000 to 45,000 distinct CDR3 sequences in the sample, 68% were seen once. The sample consisted of sorted CD4+, CD8+, or CD8+CD57+ T cells (not recorded which) from PBMCs. Every receptor here comes from a human donor in good health, serving as a control.

This chain connects TRBV20-1 to TRBJ1-2; perhaps TRBD1 as D (5 bases). V was clipped by 1 base and J by 3 bases, with 9 bases between them. The V gene's germline CDR1 is DFQATT and CDR2 SNEGSKA (reference sequence). This CDR3 region has 13 residues. The CDR3 here is CSARAGTDYGYTF. The CDR3, as DNA: TGCAGTGCTAGAGCCGGGACGGACTATGGCTACACCTTC.

The chain carries TRBV10-1 and TRBJ2-7; 8 bases line up with TRBD1. This CDR3 region has 15 residues. V dropped 4 bases and J dropped 4; count of bases not matched to a gene: 9. The germline V gene has CDR1 WNHNN and CDR2 SYGVQD (reference sequence). The DNA of the CDR3 is TGCGCCAGCAGTGCTGACAGGGGTTACTCGTACGAGCAGTACTTC. It encodes CASSADRGYSYEQYF.

The rearrangement links TRBV7-6 to TRBJ1-6; 7 bases are shared with TRBD1. Germline V gives CDR1 SGHVS, CDR2 FNYEAQ. The V gene end was trimmed by 1 base and the J gene end by 4 bases; junction bases not matched to a gene: 4. The CDR3 is 16 amino acids. The CDR3: CASSLEGQTYNSPLHF. The DNA of the CDR3 is TGTGCCAGCAGCTTAGAGGGACAGACGTATAATTCACCCCTCCACTTT.

The CDR3 protein is CASNDREWQPQHF. The CDR3 DNA is TGTGCCAGTAATGACAGGGAGTGGCAGCCCCAGCATTTT. This chain connects TRBV19 to TRBJ1-5, with 7 bases aligning to TRBD1. The CDR3 has 13 amino acids. Unmatched junction bases numbered 7, after V lost 7 bases and J lost 7 bases. CDR1 and CDR2 (germline): LNHDA, SQIVND (reference sequence).

In its sample, this clonotype was seen a few times. At one boundary the junction diverges from the germline segment, which might be a read error. This chain joins TRBV20-1 and TRBJ2-1, with TRBD2 as a possible D gene (5 bases). From germline, CDR1 is DFQATT and CDR2 SNEGSKA (reference sequence). There are 14 residues in the CDR3. The CDR3 DNA follows: TGCAGTGCGAGAGGGTCGGACTCCTACAATGAGCAGTTCTTC. Its protein is CSARGSDSYNEQFF.

This clonotype has a handful of counts. The chain uses TRBV29-1 and TRBJ2-7; no clear D gene. This CDR3 has 13 amino acids. The V and J ends lost 2 bases and 3 bases respectively, with 11 bases between them. Germline values: CDR1 SQVTM, CDR2 ANQGSEA. This chain's CDR3 is CSVEIGFNYEQYF. The CDR3 DNA reads as TGCAGCGTTGAAATAGGATTCAACTACGAGCAGTACTTC.

The genes are TRBV20-1 and TRBJ1-2, with D possibly matching TRBD1 (5 bases). The CDR3 is 13 amino acids. CDR1 DFQATT and CDR2 SNEGSKA come from the germline V gene (reference sequence). V lost 1 base, J lost 6 bases, and 12 bases lay in between. CDR3 DNA: TGCAGTGCTAGAGGAGCGGGGACGGATGGCTACACCTTC. Residues: CSARGAGTDGYTF.

This rearrangement joins TRBV5-1 to TRBJ1-6; 7 positions match TRBD1. Germline V gives CDR1 SGHRS, CDR2 YFSETQ. The V and J ends lost 0 bases and 6 bases, in that order; junction bases with no gene match: 3. CDR3 length: 15 residues. The CDR3 loop reads CASSLDRGTNSPLHF. The CDR3 DNA reads TGCGCCAGCAGCTTGGACAGGGGTACTAATTCACCCCTCCACTTT.

This clonotype has at least ten counts. The J gene is TRBJ2-1, the V gene TRBV5-4; TRBD2 agrees at 8 bases. The CDR3 spans 15 residues. The V gene end was trimmed by 9 bases and the J gene end by 0 bases; junction bases not matched to a gene: 8. Looked up from germline, CDR1 is SGHNT and CDR2 is YYREEE (reference sequence). The CDR3, as DNA: TGTGCCACCGGGAGGGACGCTAGCTCCTACAATGAGCAGTTCTTC. This encodes CATGRDASSYNEQFF.

The rearrangement links TRBV24-1 to TRBJ1-2; D not resolved. The CDR3 is made up of 13 amino acids. Trimming took off 2 bases at V and 4 bases at J, with 7 bases between the two ends. Germline CDR1 reads KGHDR; CDR2 reads SFDVKD. Here the CDR3 reads CATSDSQAYGYTF. As DNA, the CDR3 is TGTGCCACCAGTGATTCGCAGGCCTATGGCTACACCTTC.

The chain employs TRBV2 and TRBJ1-5; the D is unclear. The V gene lost 7 bases and the J gene lost 0 bases, with 13 bases spanning the gap. Germline CDR1 and CDR2: SNHLY and FYNNEI. CDR3 size: 15 residues. CDR3 in amino acids: CASKGNDHSNQPQHF. CDR3 nucleotide sequence: TGTGCCAGCAAGGGAAACGATCATAGCAATCAGCCCCAGCATTTT.

CDR3 sequence: CASSESHHPRGNIQYF. In nucleotides, the CDR3 is TGTGCCAGCAGTGAGTCCCATCATCCCCGGGGGAACATTCAGTACTTC. The V gene is TRBV25-1, the J gene TRBJ2-4; TRBD2 is a possible D gene (6 bases). Looked up from germline, CDR1 is MGHDK and CDR2 is SYGVNS. This CDR3 is built from 16 residues. V was shortened by 3 bases and J by 7 bases, with 19 bases between the two germline ends.

This clonotype came up many times. V and J are TRBV11-1 and TRBJ2-7; D is perhaps TRBD1 or TRBD2 (6 bases each). Trimming left V 1 base short and J 7 bases short, with 26 bases between. The V gene's germline CDR1 is SGHAT and CDR2 FQDESV (reference sequence). This CDR3 is built from 18 residues. CDR3 region: CASSLGSGEGLLAGEQYF. The CDR3 coding sequence is TGTGCCAGCAGCTTAGGATCAGGGGAAGGACTCCTCGCGGGGGAGCAGTACTTC.

The table lists this clonotype with a count of one. The V call is TRBV7-9, the J call TRBJ2-7; D unresolved. V lost 3 bases, J lost 6 bases, and 6 bases lay in between. Germline V lookup: CDR1 SEHNR, CDR2 FQNEAQ (reference sequence). The CDR3 extends over 11 amino acids. CDR3: CASSLRREQYF. The DNA for the CDR3 is TGTGCCAGCAGCTTGAGGCGCGAGCAGTACTTC.

Many counts were recorded for this clonotype. The chain recombines TRBV27 with TRBJ1-4, with 7 bases identical to TRBD1. The junction had 2 bases not matched to a gene; V was cut back by 5 bases and J by 2 bases. Germline CDR1 is MNHEY and CDR2 is SMNVEV (reference sequence). CDR3 length equals 14 residues. CDR3 nucleotides: TGTGCCAGCAGTACAGGGGAGACTAATGAAAAACTGTTTTTT. Its protein product is CASSTGETNEKLFF.

This clonotype was recorded a few times. The chain is built from TRBV19 and TRBJ1-6; D remains ambiguous. V shed 3 bases and J shed 9 bases, with 9 bases lying between them. There are 13 residues in the CDR3. Germline V gene sequence: CDR1 LNHDA, CDR2 SQIVND (reference sequence). CDR3 in DNA: TGTGCCAGTAGTATTAATGAGGTTTCACCCCTCCACTTT. Its translation: CASSINEVSPLHF.

Notes on this clonotype: The junction and the germline gene differ at one end; a read error may be behind it. The chain employs TRBV2 and TRBJ1-4; D gene uncertain. The CDR3 extends over 14 amino acids. Germline V lookup: CDR1 SNHLY, CDR2 FYNNEI. The chain's CDR3 is CASSDQAATGKLLF. The CDR3, as DNA: TGTGCCAGCAGTGACCAGGCCGCGACTGGAAAACTGCTTTTT.

The V call is TRBV25-1, the J call TRBJ1-1, with a tentative D call TRBD1 (5 bases). Trimming removed 6 bases at V and 4 bases at J, with 27 bases between. This CDR3 has 18 amino acids. Germline CDR1 and CDR2: MGHDK and SYGVNS. CDR3: CASSGYRTAQGFSTEAFF. As DNA, the CDR3 is TGTGCCAGCAGCGGATATCGGACCGCTCAGGGATTCAGCACTGAAGCTTTCTTT. Full variable domain (rest looked up from reference TRBV25-1 and TRBJ1-1): EADIYQTPRYLVIGTGKKITLECSQTMGHDKMYWYQQDPGMELHLIHYSYGVNSTEKGDLSSESTVSRIRTEHFPLTLESARPSHTSQYLCASSGYRTAQGFSTEAFFGQGTRLTVV.

V gene TRBV7-2 combines with J gene TRBJ2-7; D is uncertain. The CDR3 is 13 amino acids. Germline CDR1 SGHTA, CDR2 FQGNSA. The V and J ends lost 5 bases and 3 bases respectively, with 11 bases between them. The CDR3 loop reads CASSPVPDYEQYF. The CDR3 DNA follows: TGTGCCAGCAGCCCCGTACCAGACTACGAGCAGTACTTC. The full variable domain, with the rest looked up from reference TRBV7-2 and TRBJ2-7, is GAGVSQSPSNKVTEKGKDVELRCDPISGHTALYWYRQSLGQGLEFLIYFQGNSAPDKSGLPSDRFSAERTGGSVSTLTIQRTQQEDSAVYLCASSPVPDYEQYFGPGTRLTVT.

The rearrangement links TRBV2 to TRBJ2-1; D perhaps matches TRBD1 (5 bases). V was trimmed by 4 bases and J by 2 bases, leaving 12 bases between them. The germline gives CDR1 SNHLY, CDR2 FYNNEI. The CDR3 is 15 residues long. The CDR3: CASSVGQSPYNEQFF. The CDR3 coding sequence is TGTGCCAGCAGTGTGGGGCAGAGCCCCTACAATGAGCAGTTCTTC.

This clonotype is labeled as medium-sized. This chain joins TRBV20-1 and TRBJ2-1, with TRBD1 as a possible D gene (6 bases). The V and J ends lost 5 bases and 4 bases respectively, with 18 bases between them. The CDR3 is 15 residues long. CDR1 and CDR2 (germline): DFQATT, SNEGSKA (reference sequence). The CDR3 loop reads CSADNPGTPYNEQFF. The CDR3 nucleotides read TGCAGTGCTGACAACCCCGGGACACCATACAATGAGCAGTTCTTC.

This clonotype came up many times. The chain links TRBV5-6 to TRBJ1-2; a possible D gene is TRBD1 (5 bases). Between the trimmed V and J ends, which lost 3 bases and 4 bases, there was a span of 16 bases. Germline CDR1 reads SGHDT; CDR2 reads YYEEEE. This CDR3 region has 15 residues. CDR3 sequence: CASSSNWGIAYGYTF. CDR3 nucleotide sequence: TGTGCCAGCAGCTCTAACTGGGGGATTGCCTATGGCTACACCTTC.

This chain connects TRBV20-1 to TRBJ1-1; no reliable D call. CDR3 length equals 12 residues. V was trimmed by 4 bases and J by 4 bases, leaving 10 bases between them. Germline V gene sequence: CDR1 DFQATT, CDR2 SNEGSKA (reference sequence). DNA of the CDR3: TGCAGTGCTATCCCCCTATCCACTGAAGCTTTCTTT. This encodes CSAIPLSTEAFF.

The chain combines TRBV9 with TRBJ1-2; D call uncertain. The ends were cut back, 0 bases at V and 1 base at J, with 10 bases in the middle. This CDR3 spans 15 amino acids. CDR1 and CDR2 (germline): SGDLS, YYNGEE. The CDR3 is CASSVAVGSNYGYTF. The CDR3 DNA follows: TGTGCCAGCAGCGTAGCTGTAGGGAGTAACTATGGCTACACCTTC.

In its sample, this clonotype is medium-sized. V and J are TRBV24-1 and TRBJ1-1; D is undetermined. V was pared by 7 bases and J by 1 base, with 3 bases between. This CDR3 contains 11 residues. Germline CDR1 KGHDR, CDR2 SFDVKD. Written as DNA, the CDR3 is TGTGCCACCAGGTGGAACACTGAAGCTTTCTTT. Residues: CATRWNTEAFF.

Here the CDR3 reads CASSLRRYEQYF. The CDR3 DNA reads TGTGCCAGCAGCTTGAGGAGGTACGAGCAGTACTTC. This chain joins TRBV5-6 and TRBJ2-7; TRBD2 might be the D (5 bases). Germline assignment: CDR1 SGHDT and CDR2 YYEEEE. The CDR3 length is 12 residues. V was cut by 1 base and J by 4 bases, with 6 bases left in between.

The rearrangement joins TRBV24-1 to TRBJ1-1; the match to TRBD1 covers 10 bases. V gave up 7 bases and J gave up 5 bases; unmatched junction bases: 9. Germline V gene sequence: CDR1 KGHDR, CDR2 SFDVKD. This CDR3 comprises 15 residues. The CDR3: CATSSGTGVGTEAFF. The CDR3 DNA reads as TGTGCCACCAGCTCCGGGACAGGGGTTGGGACTGAAGCTTTCTTT.

The rearrangement joins TRBV2 to TRBJ2-3; possibly TRBD2 for D (6 bases). The germline CDR1 and CDR2 sequences are SNHLY and FYNNEI. This CDR3 is built from 14 residues. Trimming took 6 bases from V and 6 from J, leaving 16 bases between them. The CDR3 sequence is CASSRLVVADTQYF. CDR3 sequence (DNA): TGTGCCAGCAGCCGACTAGTTGTAGCTGATACGCAGTATTTT. Full variable domain (remainder filled in from reference TRBV2 and TRBJ2-3): EPEVTQTPSHQVTQMGQEVILRCVPISNHLYFYWYRQILGQKVEFLVSFYNNEISEKSEIFDDQFSVERPDGSNFTLKIRSTKLEDSAMYFCASSRLVVADTQYFGPGTRLTVL.

This clonotype was seen repeatedly, ten times or more. The chain joins TRBV4-2 to TRBJ1-1; D is ambiguous. CDR1 LGHNA and CDR2 YNFKEQ come from the germline V gene. CDR3 length equals 14 residues. Deletions cut 1 base from V and 1 base from J, with 7 bases between. CDR3 protein: CASSQVESNTEAFF. The DNA for the CDR3 is TGTGCCAGCAGCCAAGTCGAGTCGAACACTGAAGCTTTCTTT.

Worth noting for this clonotype: At one of its ends the junction is not consistent with the germline gene, which may arise from a read error. The V and J genes are TRBV7-9 and TRBJ2-5; 9 nucleotides agree with TRBD1. Germline V gene sequence: CDR1 SEHNR, CDR2 FQNEAQ (reference sequence). This CDR3 is 16 amino acids long. CDR3 region: CTSSLYGQGPQETQYF. As DNA, the CDR3 is TGTACCAGCAGCCTGTACGGACAGGGGCCTCAAGAGACCCAGTACTTC.

The V call is TRBV10-3, the J call TRBJ1-5; 7 nucleotides line up with TRBD1. The CDR3 extends over 14 amino acids. Germline-derived CDR1 and CDR2 are ENHRY and SYGVKD. Trimming at V came to 10 bases and at J to 6 bases, leaving 12 bases not matched to a gene. CDR3 DNA sequence: TGTGCCAGCAGACTTGACAGGGACGGTCAGCCCCAGCATTTT. Amino acid sequence: CASRLDRDGQPQHF.